This is a list of T cell receptor beta chains from one sample in a study of molecular identifiers for immune sequencing clone quantification. TCRdb analysed the PCR reads with MiXCR anew, one entry per CDR3 protein. The repertoire holds 300,000 to 400,000 distinct CDR3 sequences, around a fifth seen once, with approximately 0.8% in the top ten. Sequencing input: naive CD8+ T cells from blood, with Jurkat cell RNA spiked in. All receptors come from a human donor in good health. Some libraries in this study had Jurkat cell RNA spiked in. Both conserved end residues are part of each CDR3. A D gene is named only where the DNA matches it firmly. Clone sizes are given selectively: once, few, many, or a class where the clone is expanded.

J gene: TRBJ1-1; D gene: -; clone size: -; V gene: TRBV4-3; CDR3 DNA: TGCGCCAGCAGCCAAGATGGAGGGGTGAACACTGAAGCTTTCTTT; CDR3 protein: CASSQDGGVNTEAFF
J gene: TRBJ1-4; D gene: TRBD1; clone size: few; V gene: TRBV15; CDR3 DNA: TGTGCCACCAGCGCAGGGGGGGAAAAACTGTTTTTT; CDR3 protein: CATSAGGEKLFF
J gene: TRBJ1-2; D gene: TRBD1; clone size: many; V gene: TRBV29-1; CDR3 DNA: TGCAGCGTTGAAGGACAGGGGCACTATGGCTACACCTTC; CDR3 protein: CSVEGQGHYGYTF
J gene: TRBJ2-7; D gene: -; clone size: many; V gene: TRBV7-9; CDR3 DNA: TGTGCCAGCAGCCCTCGTGTAGGAGGGGGCACCTACGAGCAGTACTTC; CDR3 protein: CASSPRVGGGTYEQYF
J gene: TRBJ2-1; D gene: -; clone size: many; V gene: TRBV29-1; CDR3 DNA: TGCAGCGTCAGCGGAGGAGGGCACAATGAGCAGTTCTTC; CDR3 protein: CSVSGGGHNEQFF
J gene: TRBJ2-7; D gene: -; clone size: many; V gene: TRBV10-3; CDR3 DNA: TGTGCCATCACGGGCGCGGAGGGCTACGAGCAGTACTTC; CDR3 protein: CAITGAEGYEQYF
J gene: TRBJ1-1; D gene: -; clone size: many; V gene: TRBV7-9; CDR3 DNA: TGTGCCAGCAGCTTAGCTTTTGGGGGTTTAAAGAACACTGAAGCTTTCTTT; CDR3 protein: CASSLAFGGLKNTEAFF
J gene: TRBJ2-3; D gene: -; clone size: -; V gene: TRBV30; CDR3 DNA: TGTGCCTGGAGCCAGGAGGTGGGTGGCACAGATACGCAGTATTTT; CDR3 protein: CAWSQEVGGTDTQYF
J gene: TRBJ2-1; D gene: -; clone size: many; V gene: TRBV20-1; CDR3 DNA: TGCAGTGCTAGAACACCTAGCGCCAGTGAGCAGTTCTTC; CDR3 protein: CSARTPSASEQFF
J gene: TRBJ1-1; D gene: TRBD1; clone size: many; V gene: TRBV7-9; CDR3 DNA: TGTGCCAGCTCCCGTGTCCTCGCCGGGACAGCGAACACTGAAGCTTTCTTT; CDR3 protein: CASSRVLAGTANTEAFF
J gene: TRBJ2-7; D gene: -; clone size: many; V gene: TRBV24-1; CDR3 DNA: TGTGCCACCAGTGATCGACAGGAACGGGAGCAGTACTTC; CDR3 protein: CATSDRQEREQYF
J gene: TRBJ2-2; D gene: TRBD1; clone size: many; V gene: TRBV19; CDR3 DNA: TGTGCCAGTAGTATAGACTCCAGGACAGGGGGCGCAGCCGGGGAGCTGTTTTTT; CDR3 protein: CASSIDSRTGGAAGELFF
J gene: TRBJ2-7; D gene: TRBD2; clone size: many; V gene: TRBV7-2; CDR3 DNA: TGTGCCAGCAGCTTCTTCGTGGGGGGGTACGAGCAGTACTTC; CDR3 protein: CASSFFVGGYEQYF
J gene: TRBJ1-5; D gene: -; clone size: many; V gene: TRBV6-5; CDR3 DNA: TGTGCCAGCAGTTACTCGGGCACAGAGCCATGGCCCCAGCATTTT; CDR3 protein: CASSYSGTEPWPQHF
J gene: TRBJ2-7; D gene: -; clone size: -; V gene: TRBV4-3; CDR3 DNA: TGCGCCAGCAGTCAAGACAGGTCCTACGAGCAGCACTTC; CDR3 protein: CASSQDRSYEQHF
J gene: TRBJ2-7; D gene: -; clone size: few; V gene: TRBV20-1; CDR3 DNA: TGCAGTGCTAGACTCGGCCGGGGACTCCCCTACGAGCAGTACTTC; CDR3 protein: CSARLGRGLPYEQYF
J gene: TRBJ1-1; D gene: -; clone size: few; V gene: TRBV6-5; CDR3 DNA: TGTGCCAGCAGTCACAGGGAACTGGGGTACACTGAAGCTTTCTTT; CDR3 protein: CASSHRELGYTEAFF
J gene: TRBJ1-1; D gene: -; clone size: -; V gene: TRBV19; CDR3 DNA: TGTGCCAGTACCAGCACGGCGGACACTGAAGCTTTCTTT; CDR3 protein: CASTSTADTEAFF
J gene: TRBJ2-7; D gene: -; clone size: many; V gene: TRBV20-1; CDR3 DNA: TGCAGTGCTAGTGCTGAGGGTACGTCCTACGAGCAGTACTTC; CDR3 protein: CSASAEGTSYEQYF
J gene: TRBJ2-7; D gene: -; clone size: many; V gene: TRBV6-5; CDR3 DNA: TGTGCCAGCAGGGGTTCCTACGAGCAGTACTTC; CDR3 protein: CASRGSYEQYF
J gene: TRBJ1-1; D gene: -; clone size: few; V gene: TRBV14; CDR3 DNA: TGTGCCAGCAGCCAAGGGGCAGGGTCTTTGACAAACACTGAAGCTTTCTTT; CDR3 protein: CASSQGAGSLTNTEAFF
J gene: TRBJ2-2; D gene: -; clone size: many; V gene: TRBV6-1; CDR3 DNA: TGTGCCAGCAGTGAATACAGGGTAATGGGCACCGGGGAGCTGTTTTTT; CDR3 protein: CASSEYRVMGTGELFF
J gene: TRBJ1-1; D gene: -; clone size: many; V gene: TRBV25-1; CDR3 DNA: TGTGCCAGCAGTGAATGGGTAGGGACAAACACTGAAGCTTTCTTT; CDR3 protein: CASSEWVGTNTEAFF
J gene: TRBJ2-7; D gene: -; clone size: many; V gene: TRBV3-1; CDR3 DNA: TGTGCCAGCAGCCAAGACGGTTACGCCTACGAGCAGTACTTC; CDR3 protein: CASSQDGYAYEQYF
J gene: TRBJ2-5; D gene: -; clone size: -; V gene: TRBV5-1; CDR3 DNA: TGCGCCAGCAGCTTGGAGGTGTTGGGGTCGGGATACCAAGAGACCCAGTACTTC; CDR3 protein: CASSLEVLGSGYQETQYF
J gene: TRBJ2-7; D gene: TRBD1; clone size: few; V gene: TRBV7-9; CDR3 DNA: TGTGCCAGCAGCCCCCACTTGGTCGGGACAGGAACCTACGAGCAGTACTTC; CDR3 protein: CASSPHLVGTGTYEQYF
J gene: TRBJ2-3; D gene: TRBD1; clone size: many; V gene: TRBV6-5; CDR3 DNA: TGTGCCAGCAGTTTAACACAGGGGGCGGATACGCAGTATTTT; CDR3 protein: CASSLTQGADTQYF
J gene: TRBJ1-2; D gene: -; clone size: many; V gene: TRBV6-2/TRBV6-3; CDR3 DNA: TGTGCCAGCAGTTACGGAAACTATGGCTACACCTTC; CDR3 protein: CASSYGNYGYTF